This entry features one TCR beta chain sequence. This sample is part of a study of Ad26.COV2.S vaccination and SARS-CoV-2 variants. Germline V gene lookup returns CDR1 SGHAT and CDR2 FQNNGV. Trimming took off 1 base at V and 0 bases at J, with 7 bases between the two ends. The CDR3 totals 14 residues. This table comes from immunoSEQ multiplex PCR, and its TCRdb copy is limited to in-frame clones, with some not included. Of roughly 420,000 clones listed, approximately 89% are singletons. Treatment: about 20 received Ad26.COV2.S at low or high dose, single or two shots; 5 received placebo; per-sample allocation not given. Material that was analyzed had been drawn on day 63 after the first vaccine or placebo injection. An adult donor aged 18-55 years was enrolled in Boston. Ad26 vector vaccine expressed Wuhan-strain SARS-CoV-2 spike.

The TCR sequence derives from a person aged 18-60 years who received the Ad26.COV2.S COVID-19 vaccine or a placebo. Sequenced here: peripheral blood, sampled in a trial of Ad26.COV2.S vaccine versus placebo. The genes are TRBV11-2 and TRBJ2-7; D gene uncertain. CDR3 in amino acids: CASSLGLLSYEQYF. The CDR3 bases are TGTGCCAGCAGCTTAGGGCTACTCTCCTACGAGCAGTACTTC.